This T cell receptor beta chain appears in the sequencing data of a study of blood T cells in healthy people across ages. The CDR3 has 14 residues. Germline V gives CDR1 LNHNV, CDR2 YYDKDF (reference sequence). V was cut by 3 bases and J by 7 bases, with 15 bases left in between. Study results and caveats: It was held that the diversity estimates obtained from one million T cells were underestimates. Donors of long life had a larger count of naive CD4+ cells and greater diversity than aged donors.

Comment on this clonotype: The antigen is unknown.

Through a sample-barcoded 5' primer and a J-beta primer mix, a second PCR was run for about 6 to 11 cycles. A 12-random-nucleotide template-switch adaptor tagged each cDNA molecule. TCRdb reprocessed the 5' RACE reads via MiXCR and lists one record per CDR3 protein. The sample yields 580,000 or so distinct CDR3 sequences, roughly 43% seen once. The chain employs TRBV15 and TRBJ1-1; D gene ambiguous. The TCR originated in a man of 80 years or more in good health. Sequencing input: blood. The CDR3 nucleotides read TGTGCCACCAGCAGCACAGAGGCGGGAAGTGAAGCTTTCTTT. It encodes CATSSTEAGSEAFF.